These T cell receptor beta chains were read from a single sample in a study of shared clonotypes between healthy human individuals. Clones were sequenced by immunoSEQ multiplex PCR, and TCRdb holds only the in-frame ones, with some missing. This sample has some 2,100,000 clones; around 95% occur once, and the top ten carry more than 0.1%. The specimen was naive CD4+ T cells sorted from blood. The receptors here all came from a man younger than 30 in good health. Both conserved end residues are part of each CDR3. The D gene is left open where the match is weak. For some rows the clone size is stated as once, few or many, or as a class when expanded; others skip it.

clone_size	j_call	d_call	v_call	cdr3_aa	cdr3_nt
few	TRBJ1-5	.	TRBV18	CASSRVDQPQHF	TGTGCCAGCTCACGGGTTGACCAGCCCCAGCATTTT
.	TRBJ2-7	TRBD1	TRBV19	CASSRQGGMGEQYF	TGTGCCAGTAGTAGACAGGGTGGCATGGGGGAGCAGTACTTC
.	TRBJ1-5	TRBD1	TRBV5-6	CASSPGQGDQPQHF	TGTGCCAGCAGCCCGGGACAGGGAGATCAGCCCCAGCATTTT
.	TRBJ2-4	TRBD2	TRBV6-1	CASSETVGEGSKNIQYF	TGTGCCAGCAGTGAAACGGTTGGGGAGGGTTCCAAAAACATTCAGTACTTC
.	TRBJ2-2	TRBD2	TRBV7-9	CASSLVGAGSTGELFF	TGTGCCAGCAGCTTGGTGGGAGCGGGGAGCACCGGGGAGCTGTTTTTT
.	TRBJ2-1	.	TRBV2	CASSQLGNEQFF	TGTGCCAGCAGTCAGCTGGGGAATGAGCAGTTCTTC
.	TRBJ1-1	.	TRBV5-6	CASSLTVNTEAFF	TGTGCCAGCAGCCTTACAGTGAACACTGAAGCTTTCTTT
.	TRBJ1-2	.	TRBV27	CASGAWHGYTF	TGTGCCAGCGGGGCATGGCATGGCTACACCTTC
.	TRBJ1-1	.	TRBV10-3	CAISTGISEAFF	TGTGCCATCAGCACAGGGATATCTGAAGCTTTCTTT
.	TRBJ1-5	TRBD1	TRBV18	CASSSQGVSNQPQHF	TGTGCCAGCTCATCTCAGGGGGTTAGCAATCAGCCCCAGCATTTT
.	TRBJ1-2	TRBD1	TRBV4-3	CASSQDADRGYGYTF	TGCGCCAGCAGCCAAGACGCGGACAGGGGATATGGCTACACCTTC
.	TRBJ1-5	.	TRBV5-4	CASSLSGQGGNQPQHF	TGTGCCAGCAGCTTGAGTGGGCAGGGAGGCAATCAGCCCCAGCATTTT
.	TRBJ1-1	.	TRBV30	CAWSVWTGEAFF	TGTGCCTGGAGTGTGTGGACGGGCGAAGCTTTCTTT
.	TRBJ2-2	.	TRBV6-5	CASTQYNTGELFF	TGTGCCAGCACCCAATATAACACCGGGGAGCTGTTTTTT
.	TRBJ2-7	.	TRBV4-1	CASSQPSTGSEQYF	TGCGCCAGCAGCCAACCATCCACAGGGTCCGAGCAGTACTTC
.	TRBJ1-1	.	TRBV18	CASSPSDILNTEAFF	TGTGCCAGCTCACCATCGGACATACTGAACACTGAAGCTTTCTTT
.	TRBJ1-1	.	TRBV7-9	CASSYTGYETEAFF	TGTGCCAGCAGCTACACAGGGTACGAGACTGAAGCTTTCTTT
.	TRBJ2-2	.	TRBV5-1	CASQGGVQDTGELFF	TGCGCCAGCCAGGGGGGCGTACAGGACACCGGGGAGCTGTTTTTT
.	TRBJ2-5	.	TRBV5-4	CASSSGHLVQETQYF	TGTGCCAGCAGTTCCGGACACTTGGTACAAGAGACCCAGTACTTC
.	TRBJ2-5	TRBD1	TRBV30	CAWSTGGVETQYF	TGTGCCTGGAGTACAGGGGGCGTAGAGACCCAGTACTTC
.	TRBJ1-6	.	TRBV6-4	CASRDSRVYNSPLHF	TGTGCCAGCAGGGACAGTCGCGTCTATAATTCACCCCTCCACTTT
.	TRBJ2-5	.	TRBV14	CASSQDHTPQETQYF	TGTGCCAGCAGCCAAGATCACACACCACAAGAGACCCAGTACTTC
.	TRBJ2-3	.	TRBV5-1	CASKAGSRSDTQYF	TGCGCCAGCAAGGCGGGCTCAAGGTCCGATACGCAGTATTTT
.	TRBJ2-1	.	TRBV18	CASSPPYPVRSGSYNEQFF	TGTGCCAGCTCACCACCGTATCCCGTCAGATCAGGCTCCTACAATGAGCAGTTCTTC
.	TRBJ2-2	TRBD1	TRBV5-4	CASSLAQGARDGELFF	TGTGCCAGCAGCTTGGCGCAGGGGGCGCGGGACGGGGAGCTGTTTTTT
once	TRBJ2-3	.	TRBV5-6	CASTKLGITQYF	TGTGCCAGCACCAAATTGGGGATTACGCAGTATTTT
.	TRBJ1-5	.	TRBV9	CASSVDGNSQPQHF	TGTGCCAGCAGCGTAGACGGAAATTCTCAGCCCCAGCATTTT
.	TRBJ2-7	.	TRBV6-5	CASSYGQGGDYEQYF	TGTGCCAGCAGTTACGGTCAGGGTGGAGACTACGAGCAGTACTTC
few	TRBJ1-6	TRBD1	TRBV30	CAWSSGQSYNSPLHF	TGTGCCTGGAGTTCGGGACAGTCCTATAATTCACCCCTCCACTTT
.	TRBJ1-4	.	TRBV5-1	CASSPFGLVGTTNEKLFF	TGCGCCAGCAGCCCTTTTGGGCTAGTGGGGACAACTAATGAAAAACTGTTTTTT
once	TRBJ2-7	TRBD2	TRBV29-1	CSVDGLAGGYEQYF	TGCAGCGTTGATGGACTAGCGGGGGGGTACGAGCAGTACTTC
.	TRBJ1-6	.	TRBV5-1	CASSLEIGSPLHF	TGCGCCAGCAGCTTGGAGATTGGTTCACCCCTCCACTTT
.	TRBJ2-7	.	TRBV30	CAWSVLRAVEQYF	TGTGCCTGGAGTGTACTAAGGGCGGTCGAGCAGTACTTC
.	TRBJ1-2	.	TRBV6-6	CASSISTAGYTF	TGTGCCAGCAGTATTTCTACAGCTGGCTACACCTTC
.	TRBJ2-7	.	TRBV6-1	CASSEAQVGYEQYF	TGTGCCAGCAGTGAAGCGCAGGTCGGATACGAGCAGTACTTC
.	TRBJ2-2	.	TRBV5-1	CASSLASPANTGELFF	TGCGCCAGCAGCTTGGCCAGCCCCGCGAACACCGGGGAGCTGTTTTTT
.	TRBJ2-7	.	TRBV11-2	CASSLWVREVQYF	TGTGCCAGCAGCTTATGGGTAAGGGAGGTTCAGTACTTC
.	TRBJ2-1	.	TRBV30	CAWSAGLNEQFF	TGTGCCTGGAGTGCAGGACTAAATGAGCAGTTCTTC
.	TRBJ2-7	TRBD1	TRBV5-8	CASSIFLWDRGEQYF	TGTGCCAGCAGCATTTTCCTATGGGACAGGGGCGAGCAGTACTTC
.	TRBJ2-2	.	TRBV30	CAWNPEPGELFF	TGTGCCTGGAATCCGGAGCCCGGGGAGCTGTTTTTT
.	TRBJ2-7	.	TRBV10-3	CAISASSSYEQYF	TGTGCCATCAGTGCTTCTAGCTCCTACGAGCAGTACTTC
.	TRBJ1-6	.	TRBV4-1	CASSQGLGGFSYNSPLHF	TGCGCCAGCAGCCAAGGGCTTGGGGGCTTCTCCTATAATTCACCCCTCCACTTT
.	TRBJ2-1	.	TRBV4-1	CASSFRPSTEQFF	TGCGCCAGCAGCTTCCGGCCGAGCACTGAGCAGTTCTTC
few	TRBJ2-2	.	TRBV19	CASRSSGVNTGELFF	TGTGCCAGTAGAAGCTCGGGGGTAAACACCGGGGAGCTGTTTTTT
.	TRBJ2-7	TRBD1	TRBV6-5	CASSYRQGAYEQYF	TGTGCCAGCAGTTATCGTCAGGGGGCTTACGAGCAGTACTTC